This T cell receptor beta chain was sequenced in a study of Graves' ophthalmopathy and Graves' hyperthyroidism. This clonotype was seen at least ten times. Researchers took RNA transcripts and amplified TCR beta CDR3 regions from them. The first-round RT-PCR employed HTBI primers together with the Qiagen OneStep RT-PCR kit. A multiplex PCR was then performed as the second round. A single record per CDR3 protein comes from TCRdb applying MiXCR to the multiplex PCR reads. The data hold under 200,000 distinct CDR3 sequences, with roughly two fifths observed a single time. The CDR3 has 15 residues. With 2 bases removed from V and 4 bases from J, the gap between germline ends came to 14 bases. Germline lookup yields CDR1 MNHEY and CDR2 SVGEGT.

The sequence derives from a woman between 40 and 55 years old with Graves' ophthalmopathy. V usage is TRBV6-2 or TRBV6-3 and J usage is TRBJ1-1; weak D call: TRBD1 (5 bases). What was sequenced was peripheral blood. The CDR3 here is CASSYVGGVITEAFF. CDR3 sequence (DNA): TGTGCCAGCAGTTACGTCGGGGGGGTGATCACTGAAGCTTTCTTT.